This TCR beta chain was sequenced in a study of T-cell memory formation after mild COVID-19. TCRdb fed the 5' RACE reads into MiXCR, producing one record per CDR3 protein. Counted here are more than 150,000 distinct CDR3 sequences, approximately 17% occurring once; the ten biggest clones make up 3% to 4%. The sample taken for sequencing was PBMCs or a T cell subset sorted from them (not recorded which). This clonotype originated in a man aged 18 to 35 who had mild COVID-19 (a few samples of this study predate the infection). Cell type and time point are not known.

The CDR3 loop is CASSQEYEGRYGYTF. CDR3 bases: TGTGCCAGCAGCCAAGAGTACGAGGGCCGCTATGGCTACACCTTC. V and J are TRBV3-1 and TRBJ1-2; the D is unclear. The CDR3 sequence is 15 residues long. V lost 0 bases and J 4 bases, leaving 12 bases between the germline ends. Germline V gives CDR1 LGHDT, CDR2 YNNKEL (reference sequence).